These T cell receptor beta chains were read from a single sample in a study of blood T cell repertoires in COVID-19. Only in-frame clones appear in the TCRdb table, and some are missing; sequencing was by immunoSEQ multiplex PCR. The table shows 250,000 or so clones, with roughly 90% occurring only once. Sequenced sample: peripheral blood. The receptors come from a man in his 60s with acute or convalescent COVID-19. CDR3s include the opening cysteine and the closing phenylalanine or tryptophan. The D gene is left open where the match is weak. Rows may omit the clone size; those that give it use once, few, many or a size class.

size,J,D,V,CDR3,DNA
.,TRBJ2-5,.,TRBV7-9,CASSLVRGVQETQYF,TGTGCCAGCAGCTTGGTACGCGGGGTCCAAGAGACCCAGTACTTC
.,TRBJ2-1,.,TRBV11-2,CASSLFSSSSYNEQFF,TGTGCCAGCAGCCTCTTTTCCTCGAGCTCCTACAATGAGCAGTTCTTC
.,TRBJ1-2,.,TRBV4-2,CASSQTRVGYTF,TGTGCCAGCAGCCAGACCAGGGTTGGCTACACCTTC
.,TRBJ2-6,.,TRBV11-3,CASSHPLLSGANVLTF,TGTGCCAGCAGCCACCCCTTACTCTCTGGGGCCAACGTCCTGACTTTC
.,TRBJ1-2,.,TRBV5-1,CASSAGTFRSF,TGCGCCAGCAGCGCCGGGACTTTCCGGAGCTTC
.,TRBJ1-5,TRBD1,TRBV28,CASCRDRGNQPQHF,TGTGCCAGCTGCCGGGACAGGGGCAATCAGCCCCAGCATTTT
.,TRBJ2-4,TRBD2,TRBV29-1,CSVVVREGPGVKNIQYF,TGCAGCGTTGTGGTGCGGGAGGGCCCCGGGGTCAAAAACATTCAGTACTTC
.,TRBJ2-7,.,TRBV2,CASSENTGFTYEQYF,TGTGCCAGCAGTGAAAACACAGGGTTTACCTACGAGCAGTACTTC
.,TRBJ1-6,.,TRBV6-5,CASATGLASPLHF,TGTGCCAGCGCGACCGGGTTGGCTTCACCCCTCCACTTT
once,TRBJ2-2,.,TRBV24-1,CATSDFGKFTGELFF,TGTGCCACCAGTGATTTTGGCAAGTTCACCGGGGAGCTGTTTTTT
.,TRBJ1-3,.,TRBV6-6,CASSYQGSGNTIYF,TGTGCCAGCAGTTACCAGGGCTCTGGAAACACCATATATTTT
.,TRBJ1-2,.,TRBV3-1/TRBV3-2,CASSQGQGYHGYTF,TGTGCCAGCAGCCAAGGGCAGGGGTACCATGGCTACACCTTC
.,TRBJ1-5,.,TRBV19,CASSHPGRATTQPQHF,TGTGCCAGTAGTCACCCCGGCAGGGCAACAACTCAGCCCCAGCATTTT
.,TRBJ1-6,.,TRBV19,CASSSQTDNSPLHF,TGTGCCAGTAGTTCACAGACAGATAATTCACCCCTCCACTTT
.,TRBJ2-1,.,TRBV11-3,CASSLLSWGQSSYNEQFF,TGTGCCAGCAGCTTACTGTCCTGGGGGCAAAGCTCCTACAATGAGCAGTTCTTC
.,TRBJ1-6,.,TRBV6-5,CASNSGTALGSPLHF,TGTGCCAGCAACTCCGGGACTGCATTGGGTTCACCCCTCCACTTT
.,TRBJ2-3,.,TRBV7-3,CASSSGAGGTDTQYF,TGTGCCAGCAGCTCGGGGGCGGGAGGCACAGATACGCAGTATTTT
.,TRBJ1-4,TRBD1,TRBV30,CATQRGQPNEKLFF,TGTGCCACCCAACGGGGACAGCCGAATGAAAAACTGTTTTTT
.,TRBJ2-3,TRBD2,TRBV7-6,CASSRLRDYSTDTQYF,TGTGCCAGCAGCCGACTCAGGGACTACAGCACAGATACGCAGTATTTT
.,TRBJ2-7,TRBD1,TRBV18,CASSTGQGVGEQYF,TGTGCCAGCTCAACTGGACAGGGAGTGGGTGAGCAGTACTTC
.,TRBJ2-2,TRBD1,TRBV19,CASSPLTGPGGELFF,TGTGCCAGTAGTCCTTTGACAGGGCCGGGCGGGGAGCTGTTTTTT
.,TRBJ1-2,.,TRBV28,CASSLGDIGGYTF,TGTGCCAGCAGTTTAGGCGACATTGGCGGCTACACCTTC
.,TRBJ2-7,TRBD2,TRBV9,CASSAAPGTSGRTGSYEQYF,TGTGCCAGCAGCGCAGCCCCCGGGACTAGCGGGAGAACCGGGTCCTACGAGCAGTACTTC
.,TRBJ1-1,.,TRBV2,CASSRAGQGNTEAFF,TGTGCCAGCAGTAGAGCTGGGCAGGGGAACACTGAAGCTTTCTTT
once,TRBJ1-5,.,TRBV28,CASSLIMVGGQPQHF,TGTGCCAGCAGTTTAATAATGGTCGGAGGACAGCCCCAGCATTTT
.,TRBJ2-1,TRBD2,TRBV5-6,CASSLEPGLAGVTYNEQFF,TGTGCCAGCAGCTTAGAACCGGGACTAGCGGGAGTTACCTACAATGAGCAGTTCTTC
.,TRBJ2-3,TRBD2,TRBV5-4,CASSASLAGGPITDTQYF,TGTGCCAGCAGCGCCTCTCTAGCGGGAGGGCCAATCACAGATACGCAGTATTTT
.,TRBJ2-7,TRBD2,TRBV15,CATSTGLAYEQYF,TGTGCCACCAGCACCGGACTAGCCTACGAGCAGTACTTC
.,TRBJ1-3,.,TRBV3-1/TRBV3-2,CASSQSRTVSSAGNTIYF,TGTGCCAGCAGCCAAAGCCGGACAGTTTCCTCTGCTGGAAACACCATATATTTT
.,TRBJ2-5,.,TRBV7-3,CASSRTTRGETQYF,TGTGCCAGCAGCCGTACCACTAGGGGGGAGACCCAGTACTTC
.,TRBJ2-1,TRBD2,TRBV9,CASSFTSGIGESYNEQFF,TGTGCCAGCAGCTTTACTAGCGGGATAGGAGAGTCCTACAATGAGCAGTTCTTC
few,TRBJ2-3,.,TRBV7-3,CASSPGVRPDTQYF,TGTGCCAGCAGCCCAGGGGTCCGGCCGGATACGCAGTATTTT
.,TRBJ2-3,.,TRBV4-3,CASSQDSQGPSSTDTQYF,TGCGCCAGCAGCCAAGATTCTCAGGGTCCCTCTAGCACAGATACGCAGTATTTT
.,TRBJ2-5,.,TRBV24-1,CATSQGQPETQYF,TGTGCCACCAGTCAGGGACAACCAGAGACCCAGTACTTC
once,TRBJ2-3,TRBD1,TRBV7-9,CASSLTPGGWTDTQYF,TGTGCCAGCAGCTTGACTCCAGGGGGCTGGACAGATACGCAGTATTTT
few,TRBJ1-1,TRBD1,TRBV18,CASYMDRASTMEAFF,TGTGCCAGCTACATGGACAGGGCGTCGACAATGGAAGCTTTCTTT
.,TRBJ1-5,.,TRBV7-6,CASSLGLNQPQHF,TGTGCCAGCAGCTTAGGGCTCAATCAGCCCCAGCATTTT
.,TRBJ1-2,TRBD1,TRBV19,CASSIDRTGKGVNYGYTF,TGTGCCAGTAGTATTGACCGGACAGGGAAGGGAGTAAACTATGGCTACACCTTC
.,TRBJ2-2,TRBD1,TRBV28,CASSPPSLRTGSINTGELFF,TGTGCCAGCAGTCCGCCCTCCCTCCGGACAGGGAGTATCAACACCGGGGAGCTGTTTTTT
.,TRBJ2-5,TRBD1,TRBV11-3,CASSHSGGKTQYF,TGTGCCAGCAGCCACTCAGGGGGAAAGACCCAGTACTTC
once,TRBJ1-2,.,TRBV28,CASSLAPGHTNYGYTF,TGTGCCAGCAGTTTAGCCCCGGGACATACGAACTATGGCTACACCTTC
.,TRBJ2-7,TRBD2,TRBV30,CAQSPGTSSYEQYF,TGTGCCCAGAGTCCCGGGACTAGCTCCTACGAGCAGTACTTC
.,TRBJ2-2,.,TRBV9,CASSDLLGAGTGELFF,TGTGCCAGCAGCGACCTTCTGGGGGCGGGCACCGGGGAGCTGTTTTTT
few,TRBJ2-1,TRBD2,TRBV5-4,CASSKGTSGSMGSYNEQFF,TGTGCCAGCAGCAAAGGGACTAGCGGGAGCATGGGCTCCTACAATGAGCAGTTCTTC
.,TRBJ1-4,.,TRBV7-8,CASSFIRGSDEKLFF,TGTGCCAGCAGCTTCATCCGGGGAAGCGATGAAAAACTGTTTTTT
once,TRBJ2-1,.,TRBV14,CASSWDFYNEQFF,TGTGCCAGCAGCTGGGACTTCTACAATGAGCAGTTCTTC
once,TRBJ2-5,.,TRBV24-1,CATSDLSQGRLGETQYF,TGTGCCACCAGTGATTTGTCCCAGGGCCGGCTTGGGGAGACCCAGTACTTC
.,TRBJ2-7,TRBD1,TRBV7-6,CASSLAGQGAGEQYF,TGTGCCAGCAGCTTAGCGGGGCAGGGGGCGGGGGAGCAGTACTTC
once,TRBJ1-2,.,TRBV30,CAWSVQGAGYGYTF,TGTGCCTGGAGTGTACAGGGAGCTGGCTATGGCTACACCTTC
.,TRBJ2-1,TRBD2,TRBV7-8,CASSLWGTSGGDNEQFF,TGTGCCAGCAGCTTATGGGGGACTAGCGGAGGCGACAATGAGCAGTTCTTC
.,TRBJ2-7,.,TRBV11-2,CASSLDSQGPYEQYF,TGTGCCAGCAGCTTAGATTCGCAGGGGCCTTACGAGCAGTACTTC
.,TRBJ2-7,TRBD2,TRBV27,CASSFRLAGAVEQYF,TGTGCCAGCAGTTTTAGGCTAGCGGGAGCGGTCGAGCAGTACTTC
.,TRBJ1-5,TRBD1,TRBV19,CASSIYRGREQPQHF,TGTGCCAGTAGTATTTACAGGGGCAGAGAACAGCCCCAGCATTTT
.,TRBJ1-5,.,TRBV6-1,CASSEVEGEGNQPQHF,TGTGCCAGCAGTGAAGTTGAGGGAGAAGGTAATCAGCCCCAGCATTTT
.,TRBJ2-5,TRBD1,TRBV29-1,CSASPTGLETQYF,TGCAGCGCCTCCCCGACAGGGCTGGAGACCCAGTACTTC
.,TRBJ1-2,.,TRBV6-6,CATRPQDTFYGYTF,TGTGCCACCCGACCTCAGGACACTTTCTATGGCTACACCTTC
.,TRBJ1-5,.,TRBV28,CASSPNQHF,TGTGCCAGCAGTCCAAACCAGCATTTT
.,TRBJ2-1,.,TRBV5-1,CASSLASNEQFF,TGCGCCAGCAGCTTGGCGTCTAATGAGCAGTTCTTC
.,TRBJ1-5,.,TRBV6-2/TRBV6-3,CASSYSMGVSNQPQHF,TGTGCCAGCAGTTACTCGATGGGAGTTAGCAATCAGCCCCAGCATTTT
.,TRBJ2-4,TRBD1,TRBV6-5,CASSRQDRGNIQYF,TGTGCCAGCAGTCGCCAAGACAGGGGGAACATTCAGTACTTC